A single T cell receptor (beta chain) is shown here with its context. The sample comes from a study of blood T cell repertoires in COVID-19. The germline gives CDR1 MNHNS, CDR2 SASEGT. The V end lost 0 bases, the J end lost 3 bases, and 15 bases lay between the germline ends. The CDR3 covers 16 residues. Sequencing used immunoSEQ multiplex PCR; TCRdb keeps in-frame clones, though not all of them. Of around 260,000 clones listed, approximately 86% are singletons. This chain joins TRBV6-1 and TRBJ2-7; tentatively, D is TRBD1 (6 bases). The receptor comes from a man between 25 and 39 years old with active or convalescent COVID-19. The sequenced sample was peripheral blood. The CDR3, as DNA: TGTGCCAGCAGTGAAGCCTTGTGGACAGCCAACTACGAGCAGTACTTC. Its protein is CASSEALWTANYEQYF.